The rows below give T cell receptor beta chains drawn from one sample of a study of regulatory T cells in long-lasting Graves disease. Using its own MiXCR run on the multiplex PCR reads, TCRdb lists one record per CDR3 protein. The profile shows 400,000 to 500,000 distinct CDR3 sequences, roughly 15% of them singletons. This same sample was also part of a study on T cells in Graves' hyperthyroidism and ophthalmopathy.

Sequences were derived from peripheral blood mononuclear cells (PBMCs), sampled at new diagnosis, from a patient treated with antithyroid drugs. The origin of the receptors is a woman aged 45-59 years with Graves disease. Each CDR3 is given with its conserved first and last residue. Fields, in order: clone size, D gene, J gene, V gene, CDR3 protein, CDR3 DNA. A D gene is named only where the DNA matches it firmly. Not all rows give a size; the values are once, few, many and, for expanded clones, a class.

size: .; D: .; J: TRBJ1-1; V: TRBV19; CDR3: CASSIARGRLTEAFF; DNA: TGTGCCAGTAGTATTGCCCGGGGGCGTTTGACTGAAGCTTTCTTT
size: .; D: TRBD2; J: TRBJ2-3; V: TRBV6-5; CDR3: CASSGLAGDTDTQYF; DNA: TGTGCCAGCAGTGGACTAGCGGGAGACACAGATACGCAGTATTTT
size: few; D: TRBD1; J: TRBJ2-5; V: TRBV4-1; CDR3: CASRPGQGTLETQYF; DNA: TGCGCCAGCAGACCGGGACAGGGGACGTTGGAGACCCAGTACTTC
size: few; D: TRBD2; J: TRBJ2-7; V: TRBV3-1; CDR3: CASALAGYYEQYF; DNA: TGTGCCAGCGCCCTAGCGGGATACTACGAGCAGTACTTC
size: few; D: .; J: TRBJ1-1; V: TRBV4-1; CDR3: CASSLRASRDTEAFF; DNA: TGCGCCAGCAGCCTCCGGGCCAGCAGGGACACTGAAGCTTTCTTT
size: many; D: TRBD2; J: TRBJ2-1; V: TRBV6-1; CDR3: CASGGDYYNEQFF; DNA: TGTGCCAGCGGGGGGGACTACTACAATGAGCAGTTCTTC
size: .; D: TRBD1; J: TRBJ1-3; V: TRBV7-6; CDR3: CASSAGQGAGNTIYF; DNA: TGTGCCAGCAGCGCGGGGCAGGGGGCAGGAAACACCATATATTTT
size: many; D: .; J: TRBJ2-1; V: TRBV30; CDR3: CAWSVLGDEQFF; DNA: TGTGCCTGGAGTGTACTAGGTGATGAGCAGTTCTTC
size: few; D: TRBD1; J: TRBJ1-1; V: TRBV4-1; CDR3: CASSQESLGAGGTEAFF; DNA: TGCGCCAGCAGCCAAGAAAGTTTGGGGGCAGGGGGTACTGAAGCTTTCTTT
size: .; D: TRBD1; J: TRBJ1-5; V: TRBV20-1; CDR3: CSASRQGHSNQPQHF; DNA: TGCAGTGCTAGCAGACAGGGGCATAGCAATCAGCCCCAGCATTTT
size: .; D: TRBD1; J: TRBJ1-4; V: TRBV7-9; CDR3: CASSFGQGAPTNEKLFF; DNA: TGTGCCAGCAGCTTTGGACAGGGGGCGCCAACTAATGAAAAACTGTTTTTT
size: many; D: .; J: TRBJ1-2; V: TRBV27; CDR3: CASSLRPGRNYGYTF; DNA: TGTGCCAGCAGTTTAAGACCGGGACGGAACTATGGCTACACCTTC
size: many; D: .; J: TRBJ1-3; V: TRBV28; CDR3: CASSFLSEPSGNTIYF; DNA: TGTGCCAGCAGTTTCCTCTCCGAACCCTCTGGAAACACCATATATTTT
size: .; D: TRBD2; J: TRBJ2-5; V: TRBV7-9; CDR3: CASSLHRRGLAGPRVGTQYF; DNA: TGTGCCAGCAGTCTACATCGCCGGGGACTAGCGGGACCCCGCGTGGGGACCCAGTACTTC
size: few; D: .; J: TRBJ1-2; V: TRBV18; CDR3: CASSPQGLQKDYGYTF; DNA: TGTGCCAGCTCACCACAGGGACTCCAGAAGGACTATGGCTACACCTTC
size: .; D: TRBD1; J: TRBJ1-2; V: TRBV28; CDR3: CASRFSGGMLYGYTF; DNA: TGTGCCAGCAGGTTCTCAGGGGGGATGCTTTATGGCTACACCTTC
size: few; D: TRBD2; J: TRBJ2-2; V: TRBV7-6; CDR3: CASSPKTTLAGDTGELFF; DNA: TGTGCCAGCAGCCCCAAGACGACTCTAGCGGGGGACACCGGGGAGCTGTTTTTT
size: many; D: TRBD2; J: TRBJ2-3; V: TRBV20-1; CDR3: CSASGTSGDTQYF; DNA: TGCAGTGCTAGTGGGACTAGCGGAGATACGCAGTATTTT
size: .; D: TRBD2; J: TRBJ2-1; V: TRBV7-3; CDR3: CASSMGLAGGQFF; DNA: TGTGCCAGCAGCATGGGACTAGCGGGCGGGCAGTTCTTC
size: .; D: TRBD2; J: TRBJ2-1; V: TRBV5-1; CDR3: CASTRDPGGSYNEQFF; DNA: TGCGCCAGCACTCGAGACCCGGGGGGCTCCTACAATGAGCAGTTCTTC
size: many; D: TRBD1; J: TRBJ2-2; V: TRBV20-1; CDR3: CSALTGRAGELFF; DNA: TGCAGTGCCCTGACAGGGCGAGCCGGGGAGCTGTTTTTT
size: few; D: .; J: TRBJ2-7; V: TRBV7-3; CDR3: CASGRLQSYSYEQYF; DNA: TGTGCCAGCGGGCGCCTACAGAGCTACTCCTACGAGCAGTACTTC
size: .; D: TRBD2; J: TRBJ2-1; V: TRBV4-1; CDR3: CASTISRGLAGVVNEQFF; DNA: TGCGCCAGCACCATAAGTAGGGGGCTAGCGGGAGTTGTTAATGAGCAGTTCTTC
size: .; D: TRBD2; J: TRBJ2-7; V: TRBV19; CDR3: CASRDSSGSRYEQYF; DNA: TGTGCCAGTAGAGATTCTAGCGGGAGCCGCTACGAGCAGTACTTC
size: .; D: .; J: TRBJ2-1; V: TRBV4-1; CDR3: CASSRGISVNNEQFF; DNA: TGCGCCAGCAGCCGAGGAATATCGGTCAATAATGAGCAGTTCTTC
size: many; D: TRBD2; J: TRBJ2-2; V: TRBV9; CDR3: CASSGSGRPRELFF; DNA: TGTGCCAGCAGCGGTAGCGGGAGGCCCCGGGAGCTGTTTTTT
size: many; D: TRBD2; J: TRBJ2-7; V: TRBV6-1; CDR3: CASSGLVAGRIDEQYF; DNA: TGTGCCAGCAGCGGCCTCGTAGCGGGACGTATCGACGAGCAGTACTTC
size: many; D: TRBD2; J: TRBJ2-7; V: TRBV28; CDR3: CASSSGTSAYEQYF; DNA: TGTGCCAGCAGTTCCGGGACTAGCGCCTACGAGCAGTACTTC
size: few; D: .; J: TRBJ2-7; V: TRBV19; CDR3: CASSITLSYEQYF; DNA: TGTGCCAGTAGTATCACCTTGTCCTACGAGCAGTACTTC
size: many; D: TRBD1; J: TRBJ1-4; V: TRBV29-1; CDR3: CSVEGSTGGNEKLFF; DNA: TGCAGCGTTGAAGGATCGACAGGGGGAAATGAAAAACTGTTTTTT
size: .; D: .; J: TRBJ1-5; V: TRBV27; CDR3: CASSFRADQPQHF; DNA: TGTGCCAGCAGTTTTCGGGCTGATCAGCCCCAGCATTTT
size: many; D: TRBD2; J: TRBJ2-7; V: TRBV20-1; CDR3: CSARVLAGVVFGEQYF; DNA: TGCAGTGCTAGAGTCCTAGCGGGGGTGGTTTTTGGCGAGCAGTACTTC
size: many; D: .; J: TRBJ1-1; V: TRBV6-4; CDR3: CASSSEGYTEAFF; DNA: TGTGCCAGCAGTTCCGAGGGTTACACTGAAGCTTTCTTT
size: few; D: TRBD1; J: TRBJ2-1; V: TRBV29-1; CDR3: CSVSGTGGGNEQFF; DNA: TGCAGCGTTTCCGGGACAGGGGGGGGCAATGAGCAGTTCTTC
size: many; D: TRBD2; J: TRBJ2-1; V: TRBV9; CDR3: CASSAQGLAGDVEQFF; DNA: TGTGCCAGCAGCGCTCAAGGACTAGCGGGAGACGTTGAGCAGTTCTTC
size: .; D: .; J: TRBJ2-2; V: TRBV3-1; CDR3: CTSSQLRDGELFF; DNA: TGTACCAGCAGCCAATTAAGGGACGGGGAGCTGTTTTTT
size: .; D: .; J: TRBJ2-3; V: TRBV18; CDR3: CASSLGPGGTDTQYF; DNA: TGTGCCAGCTCATTAGGGCCAGGGGGCACAGATACGCAGTATTTT
size: .; D: TRBD2; J: TRBJ2-1; V: TRBV11-2; CDR3: CASSLVSGGNEQFF; DNA: TGTGCCAGCAGCTTAGTGTCGGGGGGCAATGAGCAGTTCTTC
size: .; D: .; J: TRBJ2-1; V: TRBV6-1; CDR3: CAADRSFYNEQFF; DNA: TGTGCCGCCGACAGGTCCTTTTACAATGAGCAGTTCTTC
size: many; D: TRBD2; J: TRBJ2-7; V: TRBV7-8; CDR3: CASSPYRLLGRVTYEQYF; DNA: TGTGCCAGCAGCCCCTATAGGCTACTCGGGAGGGTGACCTACGAGCAGTACTTC
size: many; D: TRBD2; J: TRBJ2-7; V: TRBV11-2; CDR3: CASSPGGGEQYF; DNA: TGTGCCAGCAGCCCGGGGGGAGGCGAGCAGTACTTC
size: .; D: TRBD2; J: TRBJ2-2; V: TRBV30; CDR3: CAWSTGTSGRVTGELFF; DNA: TGTGCCTGGAGTACCGGGACTAGCGGGAGGGTAACCGGGGAGCTGTTTTTT
size: many; D: TRBD1; J: TRBJ1-2; V: TRBV2; CDR3: CAILGTGGGYTF; DNA: TGTGCCATCCTAGGGACAGGAGGAGGCTACACCTTC
size: few; D: .; J: TRBJ2-5; V: TRBV24-1; CDR3: CATSDFSGNTQETQYF; DNA: TGTGCCACCAGTGATTTTAGCGGAAATACTCAAGAGACCCAGTACTTC
size: few; D: TRBD1; J: TRBJ1-2; V: TRBV29-1; CDR3: CSVEPTGEGGYTF; DNA: TGCAGCGTTGAACCGACAGGGGAGGGTGGCTACACCTTC
size: .; D: .; J: TRBJ1-2; V: TRBV6-1; CDR3: CASSESRYRFNYGYTF; DNA: TGTGCCAGCAGTGAATCCCGATACAGGTTTAACTATGGCTACACCTTC
size: few; D: .; J: TRBJ2-5; V: TRBV7-2; CDR3: CASSLSPRTSQETQYF; DNA: TGTGCCAGCAGCTTGAGTCCCCGGACTTCCCAAGAGACCCAGTACTTC
size: few; D: .; J: TRBJ2-7; V: TRBV20-1; CDR3: CSARPGELYEQYF; DNA: TGCAGTGCTAGACCCGGGGAGCTATACGAGCAGTACTTC
size: many; D: .; J: TRBJ1-5; V: TRBV2; CDR3: CASSDPQKSNQPQHF; DNA: TGTGCCAGCAGTGATCCACAGAAAAGCAATCAGCCCCAGCATTTT
size: .; D: TRBD2; J: TRBJ2-1; V: TRBV10-3; CDR3: CAISPVSGSSYNEQFF; DNA: TGTGCCATCAGTCCGGTTAGCGGGAGCTCCTACAATGAGCAGTTCTTC
size: .; D: .; J: TRBJ1-3; V: TRBV28; CDR3: CASSLLRGAYTIYF; DNA: TGTGCCAGCAGTTTATTGCGGGGGGCCTACACCATATATTTT
size: many; D: .; J: TRBJ2-1; V: TRBV2; CDR3: CASSEFETATGNEQFF; DNA: TGTGCCAGCAGTGAATTTGAGACAGCAACCGGGAACGAGCAGTTCTTC
size: .; D: TRBD2; J: TRBJ2-2; V: TRBV6-2/TRBV6-3; CDR3: CASTRAGRGLAGLTGELFF; DNA: TGTGCCAGCACTCGGGCGGGCAGGGGACTAGCGGGATTGACCGGGGAGCTGTTTTTT
size: .; D: .; J: TRBJ1-3; V: TRBV10-3; CDR3: CAISEGPSRHTIYF; DNA: TGTGCCATCAGTGAAGGTCCGTCTCGACACACCATATATTTT
size: .; D: .; J: TRBJ2-7; V: TRBV7-2; CDR3: CASSPDLELEYEQYF; DNA: TGTGCCAGCAGCCCCGATTTGGAGCTCGAATACGAGCAGTACTTC
size: .; D: .; J: TRBJ2-7; V: TRBV28; CDR3: CASSSAGVEQYF; DNA: TGTGCCAGCAGCTCGGCAGGGGTCGAGCAGTACTTC
size: few; D: .; J: TRBJ2-5; V: TRBV19; CDR3: CASSIGREPYQETQYF; DNA: TGTGCCAGTAGTATCGGGCGGGAACCGTACCAAGAGACCCAGTACTTC
size: many; D: .; J: TRBJ2-7; V: TRBV7-9; CDR3: CASSLPHTSYEQYF; DNA: TGTGCCAGCAGCTTACCGCACACCTCCTACGAGCAGTACTTC